This T cell receptor (beta chain) came from a study of shared clonotypes between healthy human individuals. The germline V and J ends were trimmed by 0 bases and 7 bases, with 16 bases remaining between them. Per germline, CDR1 MNHEY and CDR2 SVGAGI. The CDR3 is 15 residues long. The table came from immunoSEQ multiplex PCR; TCRdb's copy has only in-frame clones and leaves some out. The sample holds about 2.4 million clones, just over 90% seen once. V and J are TRBV6-5 and TRBJ2-7, with unresolved D. The sequence was collected from a young man in good health. Input material: naive CD4+ T cells sorted from blood. The subset denotes: CD45RA+ positively selected. The CDR3 sequence is CASSYSKSSLGEQYF. CDR3 in DNA: TGTGCCAGCAGTTACTCGAAGTCCAGCCTTGGAGAGCAGTACTTC.